This record covers a single T cell receptor (beta chain). Antigen: not known. There are 15 residues in the CDR3. The V gene's germline CDR1 is MDHEN and CDR2 SYDVKM. V lost 2 bases to trimming and J lost 5 bases, with 13 bases between them. These data are taken from a study of early T cells in non-severe SARS-CoV-2 infection. Study-level background: The chains were unpaired, and the sequenced material was bulk RNA from unsorted whole blood. Study observations and caveats: VDJdb-based annotation leaned toward anti-spike CD8 responses and missed private and CD4 specificities.

Unique molecular identifier tags were affixed to discrete cDNA molecules. TCRdb passed the 5' RACE reads through MiXCR, listing each CDR3 protein once. The data show around 58,000 distinct CDR3 sequences, just under 5% seen once. V is TRBV28 and J is TRBJ1-5; D is possibly TRBD1 (5 bases). Input material: whole blood. This sequence originates from an adult who was a healthcare worker with PCR-confirmed SARS-CoV-2 infection or an uninfected control (not recorded which). CDR3 loop: CASSLVAQGHQPQHF. The CDR3 DNA sequence: TGTGCCAGCAGTTTAGTTGCCCAGGGACATCAGCCCCAGCATTTT.